Following are 5 T cell receptor beta chains from one sample sequenced in a study of vaccination effects on CD4 cells after COVID-19. CD4+ T cells specific for antigen were expanded with viral peptide pools by the ViraFEST assay before sequencing. Between days 9 and 10 of culture, CD4+ T cells were separated out. These receptors' targets are unknown. Generated by immunoSEQ multiplex PCR, the TCRdb table keeps only in-frame clones and is missing some. The table lists roughly 61,000 clones, roughly 80% of them singletons, with more than 2% in the top ten. The material sequenced was CD4+ T cells from PBMCs cultured with HCoV-229E spike peptides, taken before COVID-19 vaccination. These receptors came from a human donor who received a COVID-19 vaccine.

J is TRBJ1-2 and V is TRBV18, with no clear D. This CDR3 has 14 amino acids. The germline V gene encodes CDR1 KGHSH and CDR2 LQKENI. With 2 bases removed from V and 2 bases from J, the gap between germline ends came to 9 bases. CDR3 loop: CASSPVAINYGYTF. CDR3 DNA sequence: TGTGCCAGCTCACCAGTGGCGATAAACTATGGCTACACCTTC. The full variable domain, completed using reference TRBV18 and TRBJ1-2, is NAGVMQNPRHLVRRRGQEARLRCSPMKGHSHVYWYRQLPEEGLKFMVYLQKENIIDESGMPKERFSAEFPKEGPSILRIQQVVRGDSAAYFCASSPVAINYGYTFGSGTRLTVV.

The V and J genes are TRBV6-2 or TRBV6-3 and TRBJ2-1; no firm D call. This CDR3 spans 16 amino acids. Trimming took off 6 bases at V and 0 bases at J, with 15 bases between the two ends. The germline gives CDR1 MNHEY, CDR2 SVGEGT. Written as DNA, the CDR3 is TGTGCCAGCAGCCCCGGCGGCTCTGGCTCCTACAATGAGCAGTTCTTC. This gives the protein CASSPGGSGSYNEQFF.

This clone has a handful of counts. The gene calls are TRBV6-2 or TRBV6-3 and TRBJ2-5, with a tentative D call TRBD2 (6 bases). V was shortened by 7 bases and J by 6 bases, with 18 bases between the two germline ends. In germline, CDR1 is MNHEY, CDR2 SVGEGT. This CDR3 is 14 amino acids long. CDR3: CASTPMGGSKTQYF. The CDR3 DNA reads TGTGCCAGCACCCCAATGGGGGGATCAAAGACCCAGTACTTC.

The chain has TRBV10-2 and TRBJ1-2; D uncertain. V was cut by 2 bases and J by 5 bases, with 6 bases left in between. This CDR3 contains 12 residues. Germline-derived CDR1 and CDR2 are WSHSY and SAAADI. The CDR3 DNA reads as TGCGCCAGCAGTGAGGGCAGGTATGGCTACACCTTC. It yields the protein CASSEGRYGYTF.

CDR3 loop: CASSFRRGTSVEETQYF. Here the CDR3 DNA reads TGTGCCAGCAGCTTTCGTAGAGGGACTAGCGTTGAAGAGACCCAGTACTTC. V is TRBV7-2 and J is TRBJ2-5; 10 positions match TRBD2. The germline V gene has CDR1 SGHTA and CDR2 FQGNSA. Trimming removed 3 bases from V and 3 bases from J; junction bases left unmatched: 10. This CDR3 contains 17 residues.